The clone carrying this TCR beta chain has ten or more counts. The V gene's germline CDR1 is SQVTM and CDR2 ANQGSEA. The V and J ends lost 8 bases and 6 bases respectively, with 16 bases between them. This CDR3 contains 12 residues. The entry originates in a study of T cells in Graves' hyperthyroidism and ophthalmopathy. Participants, patients aged 18 to 65, had newly diagnosed hyperthyroidism with a duration under 2 months. Ahead of any ophthalmopathy symptoms, the blood sample was obtained at the first diagnosis of hyperthyroidism. Cells are PBMCs isolated from about 10 ml of fresh blood. Amplification yielded TCR beta CDR3 regions, with RNA transcripts as the source. First-round RT-PCR of the TCR CDR3 relied on the HTBI primer set. TCRdb re-called the multiplex PCR reads through MiXCR, storing one row per CDR3 protein. The sample has about 160,000 distinct CDR3 sequences, over 7.5% seen once; the top ten hold more than 20%.

This receptor was taken from a woman under 30 with Graves' hyperthyroidism that later progressed to Graves' ophthalmopathy. Sequencing input: blood. The chain uses TRBV29-1 and TRBJ1-1, with D tentatively TRBD1 (6 bases). CDR3 sequence: CSLRTETPEAFF. CDR3 DNA: TGCAGCCTTAGGACAGAAACTCCTGAAGCTTTCTTT. The entire variable domain, with the rest obtained from reference TRBV29-1 and TRBJ1-1, is as follows: SAVISQKPSRDICQRGTSLTIQCQVDSQVTMMFWYRQQPGQSLTLIATANQGSEATYESGFVIDKFPISRPNLTFSTLTVSNMSPEDSSIYLCSLRTETPEAFFGQGTRLTVV.